This T cell receptor beta chain is from a study of shared clonotypes between healthy human individuals. Naive CD8 cells comprised CD45RO-negative, CCR7-positively selected cells, excluding terminally differentiated effector memory CD45RA+ cells. Assay used: immunoSEQ multiplex PCR; TCRdb lists only in-frame clones, some missing. The profile shows more than 2 million clones, about 95% of them singletons. J was trimmed by 3 bases and V by 5 bases; bases with no gene match: 8. This CDR3 has 15 residues. Per the germline V gene, CDR1 is SGHVS and CDR2 is FNYEAQ. This clone came up once. This receptor was obtained from a young man in good health. The sample was naive CD8+ T cells sorted from blood. The V gene is TRBV7-6, the J gene TRBJ1-1; 8 nucleotides align to TRBD1. Here the CDR3 reads CASSERTGWDTEAFF. CDR3 in DNA: TGTGCCAGCAGCGAACGGACAGGGTGGGACACTGAAGCTTTCTTT.